This TCR beta chain was captured in a study of vaccination and CD4 T cells after COVID-19. Study-wide background: From HCoV-229E, HCoV-OC43, HCoV-NL63 and SARS-CoV-2, overlapping spike peptides were used to stimulate the cells. Study-wide points: Clonotypes reactive to SARS-CoV-2 had a median that went up from approximately 21 to 38, but not significantly.

Comment on this clonotype: The antigen remains undetermined.

The sample's treatment: roughly 10-day PBMC culture with coronavirus spike peptide pools or control peptides (ViraFEST assay). ViraFEST sequenced TCRs after peptide-pool expansion of antigen-specific T cells. Recorded positive PCR dates fall between March and December 2020, preceding US Alpha, Beta and Delta variants. Cultured CD4+ T cells had their DNA profiled by the Oncomine TCR Beta short-read assay. TCRdb reprocessed the PCR reads via MiXCR and lists one record per CDR3 protein. Of some 18,000 distinct CDR3 sequences listed, roughly 50% are singletons. The sample consisted of CD4+ T cells from blood, cultured in vitro, taken after SARS-CoV-2 vaccination. The source of this sequence is a human donor who had recovered from COVID-19.

This CDR3 reads CASKGQGPWVEAFF. In nucleotides, the CDR3 is TGTGCCAGCAAGGGACAGGGGCCTTGGGTTGAAGCTTTCTTT. This sequence joins TRBV25-1 and TRBJ1-1, with 10 bases that match TRBD1. CDR3 length: 14 residues. J gave up 7 bases and V 7 bases, and 9 bases lay outside the gene matches. Germline CDR1 and CDR2: MGHDK and SYGVNS. Complete variable domain (other parts from reference TRBV25-1 and TRBJ1-1): EADIYQTPRYLVIGTGKKITLECSQTMGHDKMYWYQQDPGMELHLIHYSYGVNSTEKGDLSSESTVSRIRTEHFPLTLESARPSHTSQYLCASKGQGPWVEAFFGQGTRLTVV.